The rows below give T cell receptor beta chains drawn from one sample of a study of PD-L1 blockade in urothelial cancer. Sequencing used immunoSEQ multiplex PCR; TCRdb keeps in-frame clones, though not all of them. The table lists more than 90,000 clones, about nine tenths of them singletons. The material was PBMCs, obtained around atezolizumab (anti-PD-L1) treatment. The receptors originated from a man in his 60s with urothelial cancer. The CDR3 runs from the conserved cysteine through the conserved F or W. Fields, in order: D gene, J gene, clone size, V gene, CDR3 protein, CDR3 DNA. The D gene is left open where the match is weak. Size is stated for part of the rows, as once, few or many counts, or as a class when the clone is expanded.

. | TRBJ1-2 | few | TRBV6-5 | CASSPGWHYGYTF | TGTGCCAGCAGTCCAGGGTGGCACTATGGCTACACCTTC
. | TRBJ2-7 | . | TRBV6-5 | CASSYSGGHYEQYF | TGTGCCAGCAGTTACTCGGGCGGACACTACGAGCAGTACTTC
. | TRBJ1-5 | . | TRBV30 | CAWSVQGHQPQHF | TGTGCCTGGAGTGTGCAGGGTCATCAGCCCCAGCATTTT
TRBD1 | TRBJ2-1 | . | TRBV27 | CASSHRDSSGEQFF | TGTGCCAGCAGTCACCGGGACAGCTCGGGCGAGCAGTTCTTC
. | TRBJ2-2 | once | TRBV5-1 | CASSLDQGNTGELFF | TGCGCCAGCAGCTTGGATCAGGGAAACACCGGGGAGCTGTTTTTT
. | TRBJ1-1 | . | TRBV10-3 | CAMSTRTGDTEAFF | TGTGCCATGAGTACGCGGACGGGGGACACTGAAGCTTTCTTT
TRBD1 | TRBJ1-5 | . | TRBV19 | CASRLGQGVNQPQHF | TGTGCCAGTAGGCTAGGACAGGGGGTTAACCAGCCCCAGCATTTT
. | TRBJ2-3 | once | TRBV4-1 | CASSHGPGLTDTQYF | TGCGCCAGCAGCCATGGCCCGGGTCTCACAGATACGCAGTATTTT
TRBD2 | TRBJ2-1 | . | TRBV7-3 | CASSPQGLAGGNEQFF | TGTGCCAGCAGCCCCCAGGGACTAGCGGGGGGCAATGAGCAGTTCTTC
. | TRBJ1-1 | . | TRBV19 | CASSIGAANTEAFF | TGTGCCAGTAGTATAGGGGCAGCGAACACTGAAGCTTTCTTT
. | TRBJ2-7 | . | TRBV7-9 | CASSSVRVAGLYEQYF | TGTGCCAGCAGCTCTGTCCGGGTCGCGGGCCTCTACGAGCAGTACTTC
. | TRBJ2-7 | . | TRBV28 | CASSFGVLPSYEQYF | TGTGCCAGCAGTTTCGGGGTTCTACCATCCTACGAGCAGTACTTC
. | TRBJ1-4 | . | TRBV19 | CASSIVAGRSNEKLFF | TGTGCCAGTAGTATAGTGGCAGGGCGGTCTAATGAAAAACTGTTTTTT
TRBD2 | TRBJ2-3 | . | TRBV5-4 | CASSFGLAGDPDTQYF | TGTGCCAGCAGCTTCGGGCTAGCGGGGGATCCGGATACGCAGTATTTT
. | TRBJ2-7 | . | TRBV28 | CASTLSNRPASYEQYF | TGTGCCAGCACCCTATCGAATCGTCCCGCTTCCTACGAGCAGTACTTC
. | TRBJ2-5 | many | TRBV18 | CASSPPSRETQYF | TGTGCCAGCTCACCACCGTCTCGAGAGACCCAGTACTTC
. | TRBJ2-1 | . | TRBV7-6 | CASSSKGGSYNEQFF | TGTGCCAGCAGCTCAAAAGGAGGTTCGTACAATGAGCAGTTCTTC
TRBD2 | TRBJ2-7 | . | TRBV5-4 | CASSSGGRYEQYF | TGTGCCAGCAGCTCGGGGGGACGCTACGAGCAGTACTTC
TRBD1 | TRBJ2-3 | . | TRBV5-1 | CASSTGQPSTDTQYF | TGCGCCAGCAGCACGGGACAGCCGAGCACAGATACGCAGTATTTT
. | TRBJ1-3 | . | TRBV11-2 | CASSLEGGKVNF | TGTGCCAGCAGCTTAGAAGGAGGGAAGGTGAATTTT
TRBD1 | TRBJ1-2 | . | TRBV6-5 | CASSFRQGPNGYTF | TGTGCCAGCAGTTTTCGACAGGGTCCTAATGGCTACACCTTC
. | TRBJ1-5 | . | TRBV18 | CASSPNQEGQPQHF | TGTGCCAGCTCACCTAATCAGGAGGGCCAGCCCCAGCATTTT
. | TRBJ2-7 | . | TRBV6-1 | CASRPGLGYEQYF | TGTGCCAGCAGGCCAGGGTTAGGGTACGAGCAGTACTTC
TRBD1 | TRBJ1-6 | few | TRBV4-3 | CASSQDVTGKNSPLHF | TGCGCCAGCAGCCAAGACGTGACAGGGAAGAATTCACCCCTCCACTTT
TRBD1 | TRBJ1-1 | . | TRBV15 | CATSRGDRGRTEAFF | TGTGCCACCAGCAGGGGTGACAGGGGGCGGACTGAAGCTTTCTTT
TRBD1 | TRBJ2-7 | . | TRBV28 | CASSLSGTGTYEQYF | TGTGCCAGCAGTCTATCCGGGACAGGGACCTACGAGCAGTACTTC
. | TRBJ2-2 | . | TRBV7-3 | CASSQGLPAGELFF | TGTGCCAGCAGCCAGGGACTTCCAGCCGGGGAGCTGTTTTTT
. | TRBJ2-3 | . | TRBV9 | CASSVDGTPGGDTQYF | TGTGCCAGCAGCGTAGATGGGACTCCTGGGGGAGATACGCAGTATTTT
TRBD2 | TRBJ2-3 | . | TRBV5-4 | CASSRERERTDTQYF | TGTGCCAGCAGCAGAGAGCGGGAGAGAACAGATACGCAGTATTTT
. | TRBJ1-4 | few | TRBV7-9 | CASSVTIGGEIEKLFF | TGTGCCAGCAGCGTAACGATAGGGGGAGAGATCGAAAAACTGTTTTTT
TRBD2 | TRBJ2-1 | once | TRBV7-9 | CASSLSGGSYNEQFF | TGTGCCAGCAGCTTATCGGGCGGGAGCTACAATGAGCAGTTCTTC
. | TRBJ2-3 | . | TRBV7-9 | CASSLYGEILGATQYF | TGTGCCAGCAGCTTATACGGGGAGATATTGGGGGCTACGCAGTATTTT
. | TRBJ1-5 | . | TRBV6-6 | CASNDGGGNQPQHF | TGTGCCAGCAACGACGGCGGGGGCAATCAGCCCCAGCATTTT
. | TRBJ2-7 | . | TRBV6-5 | CASSYGREGHEQYF | TGTGCCAGCAGTTATGGCAGGGAAGGCCACGAGCAGTACTTC
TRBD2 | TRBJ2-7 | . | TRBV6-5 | CASSRGGTYEQYF | TGTGCCAGCAGTCGGGGGGGAACCTACGAGCAGTACTTC
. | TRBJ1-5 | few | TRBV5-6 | CASSLWAGMDQPQHF | TGTGCCAGCAGCTTGTGGGCGGGGATGGATCAGCCCCAGCATTTT
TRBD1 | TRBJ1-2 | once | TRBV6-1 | CASSIRGRGYGYTF | TGTGCCAGCAGTATAAGGGGGCGAGGCTATGGCTACACCTTC
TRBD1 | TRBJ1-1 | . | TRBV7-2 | CASSWGLTGGRVAFF | TGTGCCAGCAGCTGGGGATTGACAGGGGGGCGTGTAGCTTTCTTT
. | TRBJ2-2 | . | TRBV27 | CASSSSSRGWNTGELFF | TGTGCCAGCAGTAGTTCCTCCCGCGGGTGGAACACCGGGGAGCTGTTTTTT
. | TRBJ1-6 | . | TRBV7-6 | CASSLGEQGRGSPLHF | TGTGCCAGCAGCTTAGGGGAACAGGGCCGGGGTTCACCCCTCCACTTT
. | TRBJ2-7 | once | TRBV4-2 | CASSQQRATSTYEQYF | TGTGCCAGCAGCCAACAGCGGGCCACCAGTACCTACGAGCAGTACTTC
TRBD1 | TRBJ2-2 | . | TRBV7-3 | CASSSPGQGFTGELFF | TGTGCCAGCAGCTCCCCGGGACAGGGATTCACCGGGGAGCTGTTTTTT
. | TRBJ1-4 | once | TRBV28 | CASSYSFEKLFF | TGTGCCAGCAGTTATAGTTTTGAAAAACTGTTTTTT
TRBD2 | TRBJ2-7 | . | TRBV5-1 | CASSLALAGVYYEQYF | TGCGCCAGCAGCTTGGCCCTAGCGGGAGTTTACTACGAGCAGTACTTC
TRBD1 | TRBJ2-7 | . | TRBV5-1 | CASSRQGYEQYF | TGCGCCAGCAGTAGACAGGGTTACGAGCAGTACTTC
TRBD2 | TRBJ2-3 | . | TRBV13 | CASSPTGTSGGTDTQYF | TGTGCCAGCAGCCCTACCGGGACTAGCGGTGGAACAGATACGCAGTATTTT
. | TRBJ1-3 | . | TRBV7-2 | CASRPDRASGNTIYF | TGTGCCAGCAGACCCGACAGAGCCTCTGGAAACACCATATATTTT
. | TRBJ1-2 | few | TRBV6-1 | CASSGGTLYGYTF | TGTGCCAGCAGTGGCGGGACGCTCTATGGCTACACCTTC
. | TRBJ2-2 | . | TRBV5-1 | CASSLGALNTGELFF | TGCGCCAGCAGCCTTGGGGCCTTAAACACCGGGGAGCTGTTTTTT
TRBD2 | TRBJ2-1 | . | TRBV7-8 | CASSLRAGGLAGDKQFF | TGTGCCAGCAGCCTACGGGCGGGGGGACTAGCGGGAGATAAGCAGTTCTTC